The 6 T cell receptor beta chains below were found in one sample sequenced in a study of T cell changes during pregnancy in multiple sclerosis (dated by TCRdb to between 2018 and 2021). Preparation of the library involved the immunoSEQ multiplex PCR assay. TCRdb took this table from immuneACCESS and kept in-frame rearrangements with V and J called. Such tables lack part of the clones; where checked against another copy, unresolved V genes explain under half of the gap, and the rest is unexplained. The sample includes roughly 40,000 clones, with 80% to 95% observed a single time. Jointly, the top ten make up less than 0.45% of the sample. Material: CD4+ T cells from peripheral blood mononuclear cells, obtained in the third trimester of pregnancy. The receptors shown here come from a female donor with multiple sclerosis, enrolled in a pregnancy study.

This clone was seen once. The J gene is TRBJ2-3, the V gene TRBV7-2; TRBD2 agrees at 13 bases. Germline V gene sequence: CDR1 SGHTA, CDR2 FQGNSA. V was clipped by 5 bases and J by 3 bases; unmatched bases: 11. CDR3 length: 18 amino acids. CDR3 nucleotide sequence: TGTGCCAGCAGCCAATTCAGGACTAGCGGGAGTCGTACAGATACGCAGTATTTT. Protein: CASSQFRTSGSRTDTQYF.

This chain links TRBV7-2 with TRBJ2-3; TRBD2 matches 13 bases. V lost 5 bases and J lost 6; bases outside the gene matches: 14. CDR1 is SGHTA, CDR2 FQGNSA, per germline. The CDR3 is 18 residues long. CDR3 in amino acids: CASSTGTSGIPFWDTQYF. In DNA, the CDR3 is TGTGCCAGCAGCACCGGGACTAGCGGGATCCCATTTTGGGATACGCAGTATTTT.

CDR3 nucleotide sequence: TGTGCCAGCAGTTCCGGAGACAGGGCTGGGGGTGAGCAGTTCTTC. It codes for CASSSGDRAGGEQFF. The V call is TRBV28, the J call TRBJ2-1; 7 nucleotides line up with TRBD1. There are 15 residues in the CDR3. CDR1 MDHEN and CDR2 SYDVKM come from the germline V gene. After removal of 4 bases from V and 9 bases from J, the junction contained 12 bases not matched to a gene.

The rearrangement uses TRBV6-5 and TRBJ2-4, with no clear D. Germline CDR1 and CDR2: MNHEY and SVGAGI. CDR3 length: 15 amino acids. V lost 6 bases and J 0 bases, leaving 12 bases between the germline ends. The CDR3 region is CASRERLLAKNIQYF. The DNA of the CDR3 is TGTGCCAGCAGGGAGCGCCTCTTAGCCAAAAACATTCAGTACTTC.

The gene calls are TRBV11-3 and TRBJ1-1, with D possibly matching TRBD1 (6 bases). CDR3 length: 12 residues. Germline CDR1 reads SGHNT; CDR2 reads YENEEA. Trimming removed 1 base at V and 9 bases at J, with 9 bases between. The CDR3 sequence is CASSLGQGKAFF. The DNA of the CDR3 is TGTGCCAGCAGCTTAGGCCAGGGGAAAGCTTTCTTT.

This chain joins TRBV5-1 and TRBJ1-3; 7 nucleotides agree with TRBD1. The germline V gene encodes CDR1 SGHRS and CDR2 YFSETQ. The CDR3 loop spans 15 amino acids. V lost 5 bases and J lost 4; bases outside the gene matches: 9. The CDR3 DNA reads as TGCGCCAGCAGTCGGACACAGGGGACGGGAAACACCATATATTTT. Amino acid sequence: CASSRTQGTGNTIYF. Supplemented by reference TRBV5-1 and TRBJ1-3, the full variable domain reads KAGVTQTPRYLIKTRGQQVTLSCSPISGHRSVSWYQQTPGQGLQFLFEYFSETQRNKGNFPGRFSGRQFSNSRSEMNVSTLELGDSALYLCASSRTQGTGNTIYFGEGSWLTVV.